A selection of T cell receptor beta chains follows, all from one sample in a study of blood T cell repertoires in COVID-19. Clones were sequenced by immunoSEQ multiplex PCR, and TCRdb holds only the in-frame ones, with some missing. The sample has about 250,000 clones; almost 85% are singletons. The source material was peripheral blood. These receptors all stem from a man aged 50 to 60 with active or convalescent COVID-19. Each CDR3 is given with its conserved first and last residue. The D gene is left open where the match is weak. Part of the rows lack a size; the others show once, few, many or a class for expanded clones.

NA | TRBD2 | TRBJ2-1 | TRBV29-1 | CSVDDSGPIVNEQFF | TGCAGCGTTGATGATAGCGGGCCGATTGTCAATGAGCAGTTCTTC
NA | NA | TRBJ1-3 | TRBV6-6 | CASRPVRSGNTIYF | TGTGCCAGCCGTCCTGTCCGCTCTGGAAACACCATATATTTT
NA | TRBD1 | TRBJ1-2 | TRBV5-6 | CASSAGTGGAGGYGYTF | TGTGCCAGCAGCGCCGGGACAGGGGGCGCGGGTGGCTATGGCTACACCTTC
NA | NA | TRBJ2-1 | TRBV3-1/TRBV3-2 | CASSQRRGNYNEQFF | TGTGCCAGCAGCCAACGTAGGGGCAACTACAATGAGCAGTTCTTC
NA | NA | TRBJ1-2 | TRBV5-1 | CASSTDFNYGYTF | TGCGCCAGCAGCACAGATTTTAACTATGGCTACACCTTC
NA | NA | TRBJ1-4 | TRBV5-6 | CASSLVSGDEKLFF | TGTGCCAGCAGCTTGGTCTCGGGGGATGAAAAACTGTTTTTT
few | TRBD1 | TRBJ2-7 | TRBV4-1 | CASSKQGVSYEQYF | TGCGCCAGCAGCAAACAGGGGGTGTCCTACGAGCAGTACTTC
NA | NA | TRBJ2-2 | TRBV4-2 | CASSQEAGYHGELFF | TGTGCCAGCAGCCAAGAAGCAGGGTACCACGGGGAGCTGTTTTTT
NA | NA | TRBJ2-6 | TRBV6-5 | CASRSGSSGANVLTF | TGTGCCAGCCGGAGCGGAAGCTCTGGGGCCAACGTCCTGACTTTC
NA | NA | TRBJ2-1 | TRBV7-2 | CASSSGLGLGGVEQFF | TGTGCCAGCAGCTCGGGTCTCGGACTAGGGGGGGTTGAGCAGTTCTTC
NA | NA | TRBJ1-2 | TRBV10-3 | CAISKDSPINYGYTF | TGTGCCATCTCTAAGGACAGCCCGATTAACTATGGCTACACCTTC
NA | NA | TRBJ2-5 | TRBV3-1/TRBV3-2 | CASSYKETQYF | TGTGCCAGCAGTTACAAGGAGACCCAGTACTTC
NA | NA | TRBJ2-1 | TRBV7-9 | CASSPSRVTNEQFF | TGTGCCAGCAGCCCTAGCAGAGTCACGAATGAGCAGTTCTTC
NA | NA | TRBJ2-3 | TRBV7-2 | CASSLIASGGGGTDTQYF | TGTGCCAGCAGCTTAATCGCTAGCGGAGGGGGTGGCACAGATACGCAGTATTTT
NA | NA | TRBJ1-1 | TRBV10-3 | CAISDRQAAFF | TGTGCCATCAGTGACAGACAGGCAGCTTTCTTT
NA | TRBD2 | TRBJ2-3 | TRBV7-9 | CASSPPGLVTDTQYF | TGTGCCAGCAGCCCCCCTGGACTAGTAACAGATACGCAGTATTTT
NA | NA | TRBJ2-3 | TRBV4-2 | CASSQASWDGKRKDSTDTQYF | TGTGCCAGCAGCCAAGCGTCTTGGGATGGAAAGCGGAAAGATAGCACAGATACGCAGTATTTT
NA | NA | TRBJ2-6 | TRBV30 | CASPGGSGANVLTF | TGTGCCAGCCCGGGCGGGTCCGGGGCCAACGTCCTGACTTTC
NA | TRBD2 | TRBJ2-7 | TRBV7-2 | CASSLVAGGVEQYF | TGTGCCAGCAGCTTAGTAGCGGGAGGGGTCGAGCAGTACTTC
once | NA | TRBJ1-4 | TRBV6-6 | CASNQGLGEKLFF | TGTGCCAGCAACCAGGGGCTAGGGGAAAAACTGTTTTTT
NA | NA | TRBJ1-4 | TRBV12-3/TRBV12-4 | CASSHGRLEKLFF | TGTGCCAGCAGCCACGGGAGGCTTGAAAAACTGTTTTTT
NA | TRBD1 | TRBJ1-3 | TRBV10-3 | CAISSGGLALGQGANTIYF | TGTGCCATCAGTAGCGGAGGTTTGGCGCTGGGACAGGGGGCAAACACCATATATTTT
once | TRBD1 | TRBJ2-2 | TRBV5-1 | CASSLQGAIGIGELFF | TGCGCCAGCAGCCTACAGGGGGCGATCGGGATCGGGGAGCTGTTTTTT
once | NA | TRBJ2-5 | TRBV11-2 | CASSLGIQTGETQYF | TGTGCCAGCAGCTTAGGAATCCAAACGGGGGAGACCCAGTACTTC
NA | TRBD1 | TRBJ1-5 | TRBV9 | CASSVGDRQPQHF | TGTGCCAGCAGCGTAGGGGACAGGCAGCCCCAGCATTTT